Below, 29 T cell receptor beta chains from the same sample are listed, as sequenced in a study of identical twins' blood T cells. TCRdb used MiXCR to reprocess the 5' RACE reads, holding one entry per CDR3 protein. The sample includes 300,000 to 400,000 distinct CDR3 sequences, over 25% seen only once; the top ten take roughly 6.1%. Sequenced input: PBMCs. The receptor set was obtained from a woman aged 18 to 49 in good health.

The chain employs TRBV12-3 or TRBV12-4 and TRBJ1-1, with D perhaps TRBD1 (5 bases). This CDR3 contains 14 residues. V dropped 6 bases and J dropped 10 bases, with 21 bases sitting between them. The CDR3 sequence: CASSLGPGPTGAFF. The CDR3 DNA sequence: TGTGCCAGCAGCCTGGGACCGGGGCCCACAGGAGCTTTCTTT.

This clonotype was found many times. V and J are TRBV20-1 and TRBJ2-2; TRBD1 is a possible D gene (6 bases). Trimming removed 1 base from V and 4 bases from J, with 13 bases in between. The CDR3 is 15 residues long. CDR1 DFQATT and CDR2 SNEGSKA come from the germline V gene (reference sequence). The CDR3 bases are TGCAGTGCTAGAGTCGCCTCAGGGGCCACCGGGGAGCTGTTTTTT. Translating gives CSARVASGATGELFF.

This clonotype was recorded a few times. This sequence joins TRBV20-1 and TRBJ2-5; possibly TRBD2 for D (6 bases). Trimming left V 5 bases short and J 7 bases short, with 8 bases between. The CDR3 is made up of 10 amino acids. The germline V gene has CDR1 DFQATT and CDR2 SNEGSKA (reference sequence). The CDR3 DNA reads as TGCAGTGCTTGGAGGGGGACCCAGTACTTC. This sequence encodes CSAWRGTQYF.

This clonotype was detected a few times. The chain uses TRBV3-1 and TRBJ1-1, with TRBD1 as a possible D gene (5 bases). Trimming took 0 bases from V and 5 from J, leaving 16 bases between them. The CDR3 consists of 16 residues. Looked up from germline, CDR1 is LGHDT and CDR2 is YNNKEL (reference sequence). CDR3 DNA sequence: TGTGCCAGCAGCCAAGATATCGGGGCGCGGGATACTGAAGCTTTCTTT. Its translation: CASSQDIGARDTEAFF. The whole variable domain, remainder taken from reference TRBV3-1 and TRBJ1-1, is DTAVSQTPKYLVTQMGNDKSIKCEQNLGHDTMYWYKQDSKKFLKIMFSYNNKELIINETVPNRFSPKSPDKAHLNLHINSLELGDSAVYFCASSQDIGARDTEAFFGQGTRLTVV.

The rearrangement joins TRBV29-1 to TRBJ1-1; D unresolved. V was cut by 0 bases and J by 10 bases, with 12 bases left in between. Germline V gene lookup returns CDR1 SQVTM and CDR2 ANQGSEA. The CDR3 spans 12 residues. Here the CDR3 reads CSVEEREGRAFF. CDR3 nucleotide sequence: TGCAGCGTTGAAGAACGAGAGGGCAGAGCTTTCTTT. The full variable domain, in which reference TRBV29-1 and TRBJ1-1 provide the parts outside the CDR3, is SAVISQKPSRDICQRGTSLTIQCQVDSQVTMMFWYRQQPGQSLTLIATANQGSEATYESGFVIDKFPISRPNLTFSTLTVSNMSPEDSSIYLCSVEEREGRAFFGQGTRLTVV.

This clonotype was detected ten times or more. J is TRBJ1-1 and V is TRBV29-1; possibly TRBD1 for D (6 bases). Looked up from germline, CDR1 is SQVTM and CDR2 is ANQGSEA. The CDR3 runs to 13 residues. V was shortened by 4 bases and J by 1 base, with 10 bases between the two germline ends. CDR3: CSVGQVTNTEAFF. The CDR3 nucleotides read TGCAGCGTTGGACAGGTTACGAACACTGAAGCTTTCTTT. Full variable domain (outside the CDR3, taken from reference TRBV29-1 and TRBJ1-1): SAVISQKPSRDICQRGTSLTIQCQVDSQVTMMFWYRQQPGQSLTLIATANQGSEATYESGFVIDKFPISRPNLTFSTLTVSNMSPEDSSIYLCSVGQVTNTEAFFGQGTRLTVV.

This clonotype appeared a few times. The chain carries TRBV29-1 and TRBJ2-1, with TRBD1 as a possible D gene (6 bases). Trimming left V 7 bases short and J 0 bases short, with 10 bases between. The CDR3 consists of 13 residues. Germline CDR1 is SQVTM and CDR2 is ANQGSEA. Written as DNA, the CDR3 is TGCAGCGGGGACACGAGCTCCTACAATGAGCAGTTCTTC. It translates to CSGDTSSYNEQFF.

A few counts support this clonotype. CDR3: CASGTGLNTEAFF. In DNA form, the CDR3 reads TGTGCCAGTGGGACAGGGCTGAACACTGAAGCTTTCTTT. The chain recombines TRBV2 with TRBJ1-1, with 9 bases that match TRBD1. This CDR3 has 13 residues. In germline, CDR1 is SNHLY, CDR2 FYNNEI. V was clipped by 9 bases and J by 0 bases; unmatched bases: 2.

The table lists this clonotype with a few counts. The rearrangement uses TRBV7-6 and TRBJ2-2; no clear D gene. Germline V gene sequence: CDR1 SGHVS, CDR2 FNYEAQ. The V and J ends lost 3 bases and 5 bases respectively, with 7 bases between them. The CDR3 runs to 13 residues. The CDR3 nucleotides read TGTGCCAGCAGCTTTTCCAAAACCGGGGAGCTGTTTTTT. Translation gives CASSFSKTGELFF.

This clonotype was detected a few times. J is TRBJ2-5 and V is TRBV29-1, with D hard to call. Germline CDR1 is SQVTM and CDR2 is ANQGSEA. Trimming removed 6 bases at V and 4 bases at J, with 12 bases between. The CDR3 extends over 12 amino acids. CDR3 protein: CSVEDSGETQYF. CDR3 sequence (DNA): TGCAGCGTCGAGGATTCCGGAGAGACCCAGTACTTC.

As regards this clonotype: A much larger clone differs by one base, so this may be a read error. The rearrangement uses TRBV12-3 or TRBV12-4 and TRBJ1-3; no reliable D call. The ends were cut back, 8 bases at V and 4 bases at J, with 3 bases in the middle. The CDR3 has 10 residues. The CDR3 protein is CASVGNTIYF. CDR3 DNA sequence: TGTGCCAGCGTGGGAAACACCATATATTTT.

This clonotype was seen a few times. The genes are TRBV10-3 and TRBJ2-5; TRBD2 matches at 9 bases. Germline values: CDR1 ENHRY, CDR2 SYGVKD. The CDR3 length is 19 residues. Trimming at V came to 1 base and at J to 0 bases, leaving 12 bases not matched to a gene. The chain's CDR3 is CAISEWRLAGPVNQETQYF. Written as DNA, the CDR3 is TGTGCCATCAGTGAGTGGAGGCTAGCGGGGCCTGTTAACCAAGAGACCCAGTACTTC.

This clonotype was detected only a few times. V is TRBV6-6 and J is TRBJ2-1, with 7 bases that match TRBD2. The germline gives CDR1 MNHNY, CDR2 SVGAGI (reference sequence). This CDR3 spans 15 amino acids. J was trimmed by 6 bases and V by 8 bases; bases with no gene match: 13. The chain's CDR3 is CASGGTGGPSNEQFF. DNA for the CDR3: TGTGCCAGCGGGGGGACGGGAGGTCCTTCCAATGAGCAGTTCTTC.

This clonotype was detected a few times. This chain joins TRBV19 and TRBJ1-2; D is uncertain. This CDR3 comprises 14 residues. V was cut by 0 bases and J by 7 bases, with 12 bases left in between. Germline CDR1 is LNHDA and CDR2 is SQIVND (reference sequence). CDR3 loop: CASSIEPENAGYTF. The CDR3, as DNA: TGTGCCAGTAGTATAGAACCTGAGAATGCTGGCTACACCTTC.

In DNA, the CDR3 is TGTGCCAGCTCGGAGGCAATAAAGAACACTGAAGCTTTCTTT. Its translation: CASSEAIKNTEAFF. This rearrangement joins TRBV18 to TRBJ1-1; D unclear. V dropped 6 bases and J dropped 1 base, with 12 bases sitting between them. Per germline, CDR1 KGHSH and CDR2 LQKENI. This CDR3 spans 14 amino acids.

This chain joins TRBV9 and TRBJ1-5; D not resolved. Trimming removed 0 bases from V and 0 bases from J, with 7 bases in between. This CDR3 contains 15 residues. CDR1 and CDR2 (germline): SGDLS, YYNGEE. CDR3 sequence (DNA): TGTGCCAGCAGCGTAGAGCCGGCTAGCAATCAGCCCCAGCATTTT. This translates into CASSVEPASNQPQHF.

The V call is TRBV6-2 or TRBV6-3, the J call TRBJ2-3, with D possibly TRBD2 on 6 matching bases. The V end was cut by 2 bases, the J end by 4 bases, with 13 bases between. Germline CDR1 reads MNHEY; CDR2 reads SVGEGT. The CDR3 length is 15 residues. As DNA, the CDR3 is TGTGCCAGCAGTTACCCAGCCTCGGGGGCAGATACGCAGTATTTT. Amino acid sequence: CASSYPASGADTQYF.

This clonotype has just a few counts. This sequence joins TRBV29-1 and TRBJ1-2; D remains unclear. Germline V gene sequence: CDR1 SQVTM, CDR2 ANQGSEA. The CDR3 length is 13 residues. V was pared by 4 bases and J by 4 bases, with 13 bases between. As DNA, the CDR3 is TGCAGCGTTGGGCCTGCCCAGATCTATGGCTACACCTTC. Amino acids: CSVGPAQIYGYTF.

This rearrangement joins TRBV29-1 to TRBJ2-3, with D uncertain. V was cut by 8 bases and J by 14 bases, with 23 bases left in between. The CDR3 covers 12 residues. CDR1 is SQVTM and CDR2 is ANQGSEA in the germline V gene. The CDR3 DNA sequence: TGCAGCATCATGGACCTGAAGATAACTCCGTATTTT. Residues: CSIMDLKITPYF.

This CDR3 reads CASRQGSNTGELFF. The CDR3 DNA reads as TGTGCCAGTAGACAGGGATCGAACACCGGGGAGCTGTTTTTT. The V gene is TRBV19, the J gene TRBJ2-2, with D possibly TRBD1 on 6 matching bases. CDR1 is LNHDA and CDR2 is SQIVND in the germline V gene (reference sequence). V gave up 6 bases and J gave up 0 bases, with 8 bases separating them. The CDR3 is 14 residues long. Based on the CDR3 plus reference TRBV19 and TRBJ2-2, the full variable domain is DGGITQSPKYLFRKEGQNVTLSCEQNLNHDAMYWYRQDPGQGLRLIYYSQIVNDFQKGDIAEGYSVSREKKESFPLTVTSAQKNPTAFYLCASRQGSNTGELFFGEGSRLTVL.

This clonotype showed up many times. The rearrangement joins TRBV29-1 to TRBJ1-6, with a weak D call TRBD1 (6 bases). This CDR3 has 14 amino acids. Looked up from germline, CDR1 is SQVTM and CDR2 is ANQGSEA. Trimming pared 6 bases from V and 2 bases from J, leaving 11 bases between. In DNA form, the CDR3 reads TGCAGCGTGCAACAGGGAACCTATAATTCACCCCTCCACTTT. It codes for CSVQQGTYNSPLHF.

The gene calls are TRBV2 and TRBJ1-2; D is perhaps TRBD1 (5 bases). Trimming shortened V by 5 bases and J by 4 bases, and 11 bases separated the two germline ends. Per the germline V gene, CDR1 is SNHLY and CDR2 is FYNNEI. The CDR3 totals 13 residues. CDR3 sequence: CASSIRGTYGYTF. CDR3 DNA: TGTGCCAGCAGTATCCGGGGGACCTATGGCTACACCTTC. Looking up the rest from reference TRBV2 and TRBJ1-2 gives the full variable domain: EPEVTQTPSHQVTQMGQEVILRCVPISNHLYFYWYRQILGQKVEFLVSFYNNEISEKSEIFDDQFSVERPDGSNFTLKIRSTKLEDSAMYFCASSIRGTYGYTFGSGTRLTVV.

The sample holds a few counts of this clonotype. This chain links TRBV5-1 with TRBJ2-7; the D is unclear. Looked up from germline, CDR1 is SGHRS and CDR2 is YFSETQ. Trimming removed 0 bases from V and 5 bases from J, with 12 bases in between. This CDR3 has 14 amino acids. The CDR3 DNA reads TGCGCCAGCAGCTTGGGTCAGACTTTCGACGAGCAGTACTTC. This gives the protein CASSLGQTFDEQYF.

This clonotype occurred many times. The V and J genes are TRBV5-1 and TRBJ2-1; 15 bases are a match to TRBD2. The germline V gene encodes CDR1 SGHRS and CDR2 YFSETQ. The J segment lost 6 bases and the V segment lost 4 bases, leaving 8 bases of the junction unmatched. The CDR3 runs 17 residues. The CDR3 DNA reads TGCGCCAGCAGCCTCAGGACTAGCGGGAGGGAGGCCAATGAGCAGTTCTTC. Translation gives CASSLRTSGREANEQFF.

This clonotype was found many times. This sequence joins TRBV2 and TRBJ1-3, with D possibly matching TRBD1 (5 bases). Per the germline V gene, CDR1 is SNHLY and CDR2 is FYNNEI. Deletions cut 9 bases from V and 2 bases from J, with 17 bases between. This CDR3 spans 15 amino acids. In DNA, the CDR3 is TGTGCCAGTAGTCAGCTGGCAGGGCCTGGAAACACCATATATTTT. This translates into CASSQLAGPGNTIYF.

Turning to this clonotype: At one end the junction does not follow the germline gene, possibly because of a read error. The V call is TRBV10-3, the J call TRBJ2-7; D perhaps matches TRBD1 (5 bases). CDR1 and CDR2 from the germline V gene are ENHRY and SYGVKD. The CDR3 consists of 13 residues. In nucleotides, the CDR3 is TGTGCCATCACATCCGGTCCAGGGTACGAGCAGAACTTC. Translating gives CAITSGPGYEQNF.

The V gene is TRBV11-2, the J gene TRBJ1-1, with 7 bases that match TRBD1. J was trimmed by 0 bases and V by 6 bases; bases with no gene match: 7. Looked up from germline, CDR1 is SGHAT and CDR2 is FQNNGV. This CDR3 is 15 amino acids long. The CDR3 protein is CASRWRDSMNTEAFF. In DNA, the CDR3 is TGTGCCAGCAGGTGGAGGGACAGCATGAACACTGAAGCTTTCTTT.

The chain employs TRBV20-1 and TRBJ2-1; a possible D gene is TRBD2 (5 bases). Germline lookup yields CDR1 DFQATT and CDR2 SNEGSKA (reference sequence). Trimming took 6 bases from V and 7 from J, leaving 7 bases between them. This CDR3 spans 10 amino acids. CDR3 in DNA: TGCAGTGCCACTAGAAATGAGCAGTTCTTC. As protein: CSATRNEQFF.

This clonotype was observed a single time. V and J are TRBV11-2 and TRBJ2-7, with 10 bases that match TRBD1. This CDR3 has 15 residues. In germline, CDR1 is SGHAT, CDR2 FQNNGV. Unmatched junction bases numbered 7, after V lost 5 bases and J lost 3 bases. Here the CDR3 DNA reads TGTGCCAGCAGCCCGGACAGGGGGTTATTCTACGAGCAGTACTTC. Translated: CASSPDRGLFYEQYF.